The clone carrying this TCR beta chain showed up just a few times. Its antigen is currently unknown. The data were taken from a study of blood T cells in healthy people across ages. Overall study results and limits: Fewer expanded clones and more diversity marked long-lived versus aged donors.

The germline CDR1 and CDR2 sequences are SEHNR and FQNEAQ (reference sequence). The CDR3 is made up of 13 amino acids. V was shortened by 6 bases and J by 2 bases, with 8 bases between the two germline ends. Each individual donor underwent a draw of roughly 10 milliliters of peripheral blood. Samples each had at least 5.5 micrograms of total RNA extracted. It was with a sample-barcoded 5' primer and a J-beta primer mix that a second PCR of about 7 to 12 cycles was run. TCRdb recomputed calls from the 5' RACE reads with MiXCR, one row per CDR3 protein. Of roughly 1,300,000 distinct CDR3 sequences listed, around 59% were seen once; the top ten hold roughly 6.3%.

The receptor was isolated from a man in his late teens or twenties in good health. The sample was blood. The V call is TRBV7-9, the J call TRBJ2-1, with D perhaps TRBD1 (6 bases). The DNA for the CDR3 is TGTGCCAGCAGAACAGGGACCTACAATGAGCAGTTCTTC. Translation: CASRTGTYNEQFF.